These 13 T cell receptor beta chains were all obtained from the same sample, sequenced in a study of shared clonotypes between healthy human individuals. It was CD45RO-negative cells, positively selected for CCR7, that made up naive CD8 cells, with terminally differentiated effector memory CD45RA+ cells excluded. Sequencing was performed with immunoSEQ multiplex PCR; in TCRdb, only in-frame clones are kept and a portion is missing. Here the sample spans about 2 million clones, less than 95% being singletons. Sequencing used naive CD8+ T cells sorted from blood. Receptor source: a man younger than 30 in good health.

The chain carries TRBV5-4 and TRBJ1-1, with 8 bases identical to TRBD1. This CDR3 spans 14 amino acids. Losses at the gene ends were 2 bases for V and 6 bases for J; bases not matched to a gene: 6. Germline-derived CDR1 and CDR2 are SGHNT and YYREEE (reference sequence). The CDR3 sequence is CASSFTGGGAEAFF. In nucleotides, the CDR3 is TGTGCCAGCAGCTTTACAGGGGGAGGGGCTGAAGCTTTCTTT.

The chain uses TRBV4-1 and TRBJ2-7; possibly TRBD1 for D (6 bases). V lost 1 base, J lost 2 bases, and 15 bases lay in between. Per the germline V gene, CDR1 is MGHRA and CDR2 is YSYEKL. The CDR3 consists of 16 residues. The CDR3 loop reads CASSQVDPGDAYEQYF. CDR3 bases: TGCGCCAGCAGCCAAGTCGATCCAGGGGACGCCTACGAGCAGTACTTC.

The chain's CDR3 is CASSQASSGGVYEQYF. The CDR3 DNA sequence: TGCGCCAGCAGCCAAGCGTCTAGCGGGGGGGTCTACGAGCAGTACTTC. The V gene is TRBV4-1, the J gene TRBJ2-7, with 12 bases identical to TRBD2. The junction had 4 bases not matched to a gene; V was cut back by 1 base and J by 3 bases. The germline V gene has CDR1 MGHRA and CDR2 YSYEKL. CDR3 length: 16 amino acids.

As to this clone: This specimen includes other DNA sequences encoding the same CDR3. The V gene is TRBV30, the J gene TRBJ2-5, with D maybe TRBD1 (6 bases). Germline V gives CDR1 GTSNPN, CDR2 SVGIG (reference sequence). Between the trimmed V and J ends, which lost 0 bases and 4 bases, there was a span of 9 bases. CDR3 length equals 13 residues. This CDR3 is CAWSVQGGETQYF. The CDR3, as DNA: TGTGCCTGGAGTGTACAAGGGGGAGAGACCCAGTACTTC.

J is TRBJ2-3 and V is TRBV7-6; TRBD2 aligns across 7 bases. The CDR3 spans 16 residues. The ends lost 1 base at V and 0 bases at J; junction bases unmatched: 4. Germline V lookup: CDR1 SGHVS, CDR2 FNYEAQ. This CDR3 is CASSLVEAGSTDTQYF. The CDR3 DNA is TGTGCCAGCAGCTTAGTAGAAGCGGGAAGCACAGATACGCAGTATTTT.

This chain joins TRBV11-2 and TRBJ2-6, with a tentative D call TRBD2 (5 bases). V dropped 0 bases and J dropped 2 bases, with 8 bases sitting between them. Germline V lookup: CDR1 SGHAT, CDR2 FQNNGV. This CDR3 comprises 16 residues. The CDR3 reads CASSLDRGAGANVLTF. The CDR3 DNA reads TGTGCCAGCAGCTTAGATCGGGGTGCTGGGGCCAACGTCCTGACTTTC.

The chain combines TRBV11-2 with TRBJ2-5; 7 bases align to TRBD2. J gave up 4 bases and V 1 base, and 6 bases lay outside the gene matches. Germline CDR1 reads SGHAT; CDR2 reads FQNNGV. The CDR3 has 15 amino acids. DNA for the CDR3: TGTGCCAGCAGCTTAGGTAGACTAGCCGGAGAGACCCAGTACTTC. This translates into CASSLGRLAGETQYF.

The chain employs TRBV5-3 and TRBJ1-3; D ambiguous. TRBV5-3 is reported as an ORF; its role is uncertain. The CDR3 spans 12 residues. With 2 bases removed from V and 8 bases from J, the gap between germline ends came to 8 bases. The CDR3 region has the DNA TGTGCCAGAAGCTTCGGGGAGGACACCATATATTTT. It specifies CARSFGEDTIYF.

CDR3 loop: CASSQDRNSYEQYF. The CDR3 bases are TGCGCCAGCAGCCAAGATCGAAACAGCTACGAGCAGTACTTC. The V gene is TRBV4-1, the J gene TRBJ2-7; D gene unclear. The germline V gene encodes CDR1 MGHRA and CDR2 YSYEKL. This CDR3 comprises 14 residues. V lost 0 bases and J lost 3, with 9 bases in between.

The chain joins TRBV11-2 to TRBJ2-1; 14 bases align to TRBD2. The germline gives CDR1 SGHAT, CDR2 FQNNGV. Trimming took 5 bases from V and 10 from J; bases not matched to a gene: 10. There are 16 residues in the CDR3. CDR3 DNA sequence: TGTGCCAGCAGCCATGGAACGGGACTAGCGGGAGTCGAGCAGTTCTTC. Its translation is CASSHGTGLAGVEQFF.

This clone has a single count. A read error is possible here, since a much larger clone lies one base away. This sample also contains other DNA sequences that code for the same CDR3. V gene TRBV9 combines with J gene TRBJ1-1, with 7 bases matching TRBD1. Per germline, CDR1 SGDLS and CDR2 YYNGEE. The J segment lost 2 bases and the V segment lost 3 bases, leaving 1 base of the junction unmatched. The CDR3 length is 13 residues. CDR3: CASSAGGNTEAFF. CDR3 in DNA: TGTGCCAGCAGCGCAGGGGGTAACACTGAAGCTTTCTTT.

With respect to this clone: Other DNA sequences in this sample translate to the same CDR3. The V call is TRBV5-4, the J call TRBJ2-7; possibly TRBD1 for D (6 bases). CDR3 length equals 13 residues. Germline V lookup: CDR1 SGHNT, CDR2 YYREEE (reference sequence). Trimming removed 4 bases from V and 4 bases from J, with 12 bases in between. Written as DNA, the CDR3 is TGTGCCAGCAGCCTGACAGGCGGATACGAGCAGTACTTC. This translates into CASSLTGGYEQYF.

This chain connects TRBV29-1 to TRBJ1-2; no clear D. Germline V gene data show CDR1 as SQVTM and CDR2 as ANQGSEA. The CDR3 sequence is 14 residues long. Trimming cost V 3 bases and J 2 bases, with 13 bases left between them. The CDR3 DNA reads as TGCAGCGTTGATCTAGAGGGCCAGAACTATGGCTACACCTTC. This gives the protein CSVDLEGQNYGYTF.